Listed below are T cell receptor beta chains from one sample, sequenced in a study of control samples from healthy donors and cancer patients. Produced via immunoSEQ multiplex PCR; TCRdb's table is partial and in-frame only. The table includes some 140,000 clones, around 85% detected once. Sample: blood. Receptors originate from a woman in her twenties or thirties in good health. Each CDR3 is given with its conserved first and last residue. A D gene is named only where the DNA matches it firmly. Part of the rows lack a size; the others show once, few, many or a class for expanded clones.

cdr3_aa: CSVLDRGPNEQYF
cdr3_nt: TGCAGCGTTTTGGACAGGGGGCCCAACGAGCAGTACTTC
j_call: TRBJ2-7
d_call: TRBD1
clone_size: .
v_call: TRBV29-1

cdr3_aa: CASSAQRLAGQFF
cdr3_nt: TGTGCCAGCAGCGCCCAAAGGTTGGCGGGGCAGTTCTTC
j_call: TRBJ2-1
d_call: .
clone_size: .
v_call: TRBV3-1/TRBV3-2

cdr3_aa: CASSHGSDNQPQHF
cdr3_nt: TGTGCCAGCAGCCATGGGTCGGATAATCAGCCCCAGCATTTT
j_call: TRBJ1-5
d_call: .
clone_size: .
v_call: TRBV3-1/TRBV3-2

cdr3_aa: CASSDEVYGYTF
cdr3_nt: TGTGCCAGTAGTGACGAGGTCTATGGCTACACCTTC
j_call: TRBJ1-2
d_call: .
clone_size: .
v_call: TRBV19

cdr3_aa: CASSLVASGSTDTQYF
cdr3_nt: TGTGCCAGCAGCTTAGTCGCTAGCGGGAGCACAGATACGCAGTATTTT
j_call: TRBJ2-3
d_call: TRBD2
clone_size: .
v_call: TRBV11-2

cdr3_aa: CASSWADTQYF
cdr3_nt: TGTGCCAGCAGTTGGGCAGATACGCAGTATTTT
j_call: TRBJ2-3
d_call: .
clone_size: .
v_call: TRBV6-5

cdr3_aa: CAWEWAASGTREQYF
cdr3_nt: TGTGCCTGGGAGTGGGCCGCTAGCGGAACGCGAGAGCAGTACTTC
j_call: TRBJ2-7
d_call: TRBD2
clone_size: .
v_call: TRBV30

cdr3_aa: CAWSDRGSNQPQHF
cdr3_nt: TGTGCCTGGAGCGACAGGGGAAGCAATCAGCCCCAGCATTTT
j_call: TRBJ1-5
d_call: TRBD1
clone_size: .
v_call: TRBV30

cdr3_aa: CAPARGWVAGVSSDTQYF
cdr3_nt: TGTGCCCCAGCCAGGGGGTGGGTAGCGGGAGTTAGTTCAGATACGCAGTATTTT
j_call: TRBJ2-3
d_call: TRBD2
clone_size: .
v_call: TRBV27

cdr3_aa: CARLQPQHF
cdr3_nt: TGTGCCAGACTCCAGCCCCAGCATTTT
j_call: TRBJ1-5
d_call: .
clone_size: few
v_call: TRBV21-1

cdr3_aa: CASRANRGHEAFF
cdr3_nt: TGTGCCAGCAGGGCAAACAGGGGACACGAAGCTTTCTTT
j_call: TRBJ1-1
d_call: TRBD1
clone_size: .
v_call: TRBV7-6

cdr3_aa: CASSPPGGSRRGQYF
cdr3_nt: TGTGCCAGCAGTCCCCCCGGGGGGTCGCGTCGGGGGCAGTACTTC
j_call: TRBJ2-7
d_call: TRBD2
clone_size: .
v_call: TRBV7-8

cdr3_aa: CASSFIRPGNEKLFF
cdr3_nt: TGTGCCAGCAGTTTTATCCGCCCGGGTAATGAAAAACTGTTTTTT
j_call: TRBJ1-4
d_call: .
clone_size: .
v_call: TRBV27

cdr3_aa: CASTKAGADYNEQFF
cdr3_nt: TGTGCCAGCACAAAAGCGGGGGCTGACTACAATGAGCAGTTCTTC
j_call: TRBJ2-1
d_call: TRBD2
clone_size: .
v_call: TRBV18

cdr3_aa: CASRSSSGRAFLEQYF
cdr3_nt: TGTGCCAGCAGATCATCTAGCGGGAGGGCCTTCCTCGAGCAGTACTTC
j_call: TRBJ2-7
d_call: TRBD2
clone_size: .
v_call: TRBV28

cdr3_aa: CASSPHRGWNTGELFF
cdr3_nt: TGTGCCAGCAGCCCGCACAGGGGGTGGAACACCGGGGAGCTGTTTTTT
j_call: TRBJ2-2
d_call: TRBD1
clone_size: .
v_call: TRBV3-1/TRBV3-2

cdr3_aa: CAWSVQPGTEAFF
cdr3_nt: TGTGCCTGGAGCGTCCAACCTGGGACTGAAGCTTTCTTT
j_call: TRBJ1-1
d_call: .
clone_size: few
v_call: TRBV30

cdr3_aa: CASSSQMGQFTGELFF
cdr3_nt: TGTGCCAGCAGCTCACAAATGGGACAGTTCACCGGGGAGCTGTTTTTT
j_call: TRBJ2-2
d_call: TRBD1
clone_size: .
v_call: TRBV7-8

cdr3_aa: CASSVGPNYGYTF
cdr3_nt: TGTGCCAGCAGTGTGGGCCCTAACTATGGCTACACCTTC
j_call: TRBJ1-2
d_call: .
clone_size: .
v_call: TRBV2

cdr3_aa: CASSLIPGQGYTEAFF
cdr3_nt: TGCGCCAGCAGCCTAATTCCGGGACAGGGGTACACTGAAGCTTTCTTT
j_call: TRBJ1-1
d_call: TRBD1
clone_size: .
v_call: TRBV5-1

cdr3_aa: CAWTTGLGELFF
cdr3_nt: TGTGCCTGGACGACAGGGCTCGGGGAGCTGTTTTTT
j_call: TRBJ2-2
d_call: TRBD1
clone_size: once
v_call: TRBV30

cdr3_aa: CAWTPGRNYGYTF
cdr3_nt: TGTGCCTGGACCCCAGGGAGAAACTATGGCTACACCTTC
j_call: TRBJ1-2
d_call: .
clone_size: .
v_call: TRBV30

cdr3_aa: CASSVGGGQKDGYTF
cdr3_nt: TGTGCCAGCAGCGTAGGAGGGGGTCAGAAGGATGGCTACACCTTC
j_call: TRBJ1-2
d_call: .
clone_size: .
v_call: TRBV9

cdr3_aa: CASSLQGDRYEQYF
cdr3_nt: TGTGCCAGCAGCCTTCAGGGGGACCGCTACGAGCAGTACTTC
j_call: TRBJ2-7
d_call: TRBD1
clone_size: .
v_call: TRBV4-2

cdr3_aa: CASSVRVPGELFF
cdr3_nt: TGTGCCAGCAGTGTGAGGGTGCCCGGGGAGCTGTTTTTT
j_call: TRBJ2-2
d_call: .
clone_size: .
v_call: TRBV12-3/TRBV12-4

cdr3_aa: CASSQGGNTYGYTF
cdr3_nt: TGTGCCAGCAGCCAAGGAGGCAATACCTATGGCTACACCTTC
j_call: TRBJ1-2
d_call: .
clone_size: .
v_call: TRBV7-2

cdr3_aa: CASSYGGNGIGELFF
cdr3_nt: TGTGCCAGCAGTTACGGAGGGAACGGTATCGGGGAGCTGTTTTTT
j_call: TRBJ2-2
d_call: .
clone_size: .
v_call: TRBV6-6

cdr3_aa: CASSQGTDQPQHF
cdr3_nt: TGTGCCAGCAGCCAAGGGACAGATCAGCCCCAGCATTTT
j_call: TRBJ1-5
d_call: TRBD1
clone_size: .
v_call: TRBV5-6

cdr3_aa: CASNPTGDSPLHF
cdr3_nt: TGTGCCAGCAACCCGACCGGGGATTCACCCCTCCACTTT
j_call: TRBJ1-6
d_call: .
clone_size: .
v_call: TRBV11-3

cdr3_aa: CASRGTGYNEQYF
cdr3_nt: TGTGCCAGCCGGGGGACAGGGTACAACGAGCAGTACTTC
j_call: TRBJ2-7
d_call: TRBD1
clone_size: .
v_call: TRBV6-5

cdr3_aa: CASSHRGFGNQPQHF
cdr3_nt: TGTGCCAGCAGCCACAGGGGATTTGGCAATCAGCCCCAGCATTTT
j_call: TRBJ1-5
d_call: .
clone_size: few
v_call: TRBV14

cdr3_aa: CASNMVAKPNYGYTF
cdr3_nt: TGTGCCAGCAACATGGTCGCCAAACCTAACTATGGCTACACCTTC
j_call: TRBJ1-2
d_call: .
clone_size: .
v_call: TRBV21-1

cdr3_aa: CASSRQGASTGELFF
cdr3_nt: TGTGCTAGCAGCCGACAGGGGGCAAGTACCGGGGAGCTGTTTTTT
j_call: TRBJ2-2
d_call: TRBD1
clone_size: .
v_call: TRBV7-7